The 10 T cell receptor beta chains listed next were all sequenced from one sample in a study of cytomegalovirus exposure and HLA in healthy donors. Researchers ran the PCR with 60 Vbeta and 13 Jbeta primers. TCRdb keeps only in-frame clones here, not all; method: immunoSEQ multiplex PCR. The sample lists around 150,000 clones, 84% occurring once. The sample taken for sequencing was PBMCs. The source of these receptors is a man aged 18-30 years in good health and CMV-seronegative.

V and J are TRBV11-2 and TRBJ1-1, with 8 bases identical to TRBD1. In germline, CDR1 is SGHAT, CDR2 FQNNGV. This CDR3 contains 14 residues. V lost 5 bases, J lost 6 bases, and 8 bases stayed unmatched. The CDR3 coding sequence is TGTGCCAGCAGCCCGGGACAGGAAGGCGCTGAAGCTTTCTTT. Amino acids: CASSPGQEGAEAFF.

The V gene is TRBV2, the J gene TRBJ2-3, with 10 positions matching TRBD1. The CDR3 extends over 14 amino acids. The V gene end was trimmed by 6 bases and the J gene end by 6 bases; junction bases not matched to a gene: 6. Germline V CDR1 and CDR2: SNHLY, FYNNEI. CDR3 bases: TGTGCCAGCAGAGGGGACAGGGGCTCGGATACGCAGTATTTT. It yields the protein CASRGDRGSDTQYF.

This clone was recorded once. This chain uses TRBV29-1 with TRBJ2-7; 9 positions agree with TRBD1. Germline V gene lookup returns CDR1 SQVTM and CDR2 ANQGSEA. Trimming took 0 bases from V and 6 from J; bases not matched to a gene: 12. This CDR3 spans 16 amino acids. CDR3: CSVEERGDRAPCEQYF. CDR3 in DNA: TGCAGCGTTGAAGAAAGGGGGGACAGGGCGCCCTGCGAGCAGTACTTC.

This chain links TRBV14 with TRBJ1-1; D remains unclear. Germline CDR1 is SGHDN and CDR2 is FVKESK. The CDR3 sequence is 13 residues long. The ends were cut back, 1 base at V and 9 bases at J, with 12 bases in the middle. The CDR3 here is CASSQVGNGKAFF. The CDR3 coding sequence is TGTGCCAGCAGCCAAGTGGGGAACGGGAAAGCTTTCTTT.

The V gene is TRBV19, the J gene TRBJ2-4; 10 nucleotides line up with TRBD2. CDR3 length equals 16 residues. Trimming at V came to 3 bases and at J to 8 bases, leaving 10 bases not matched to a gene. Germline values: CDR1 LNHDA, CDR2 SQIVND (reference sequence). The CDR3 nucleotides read TGTGCCAGTAGTATCGGCGGGGTAGCGGGAGGCTACATTCAGTACTTC. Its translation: CASSIGGVAGGYIQYF.

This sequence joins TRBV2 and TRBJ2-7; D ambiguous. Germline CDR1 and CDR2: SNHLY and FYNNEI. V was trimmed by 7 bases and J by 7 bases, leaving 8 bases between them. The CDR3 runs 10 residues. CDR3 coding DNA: TGTGCCAGCACTGCCGGTGAGCAGTACTTC. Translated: CASTAGEQYF. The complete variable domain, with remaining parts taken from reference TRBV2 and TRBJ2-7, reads EPEVTQTPSHQVTQMGQEVILRCVPISNHLYFYWYRQILGQKVEFLVSFYNNEISEKSEIFDDQFSVERPDGSNFTLKIRSTKLEDSAMYFCASTAGEQYFGPGTRLTVT.

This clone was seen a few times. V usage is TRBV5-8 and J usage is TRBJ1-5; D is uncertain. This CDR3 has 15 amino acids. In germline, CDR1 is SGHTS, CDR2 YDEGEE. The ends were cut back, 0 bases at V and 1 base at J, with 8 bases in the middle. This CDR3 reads CASSLGAGSNQPQHF. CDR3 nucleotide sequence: TGTGCCAGCAGCTTGGGGGCAGGAAGCAATCAGCCCCAGCATTTT.

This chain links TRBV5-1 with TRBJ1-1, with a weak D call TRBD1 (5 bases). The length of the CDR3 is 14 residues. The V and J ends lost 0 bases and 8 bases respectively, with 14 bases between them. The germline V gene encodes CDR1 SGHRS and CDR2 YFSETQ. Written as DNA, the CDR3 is TGCGCCAGCAGCTTGGGACAGCCTTTGGAGGAAGCTTTCTTT. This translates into CASSLGQPLEEAFF. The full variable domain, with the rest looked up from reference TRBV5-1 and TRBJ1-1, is KAGVTQTPRYLIKTRGQQVTLSCSPISGHRSVSWYQQTPGQGLQFLFEYFSETQRNKGNFPGRFSGRQFSNSRSEMNVSTLELGDSALYLCASSLGQPLEEAFFGQGTRLTVV.

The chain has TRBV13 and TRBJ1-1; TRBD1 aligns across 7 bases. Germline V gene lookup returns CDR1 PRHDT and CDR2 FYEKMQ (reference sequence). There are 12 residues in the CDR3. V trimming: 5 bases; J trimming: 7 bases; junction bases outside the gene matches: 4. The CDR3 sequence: CASSPQGGEAFF. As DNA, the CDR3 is TGTGCCAGCAGCCCCCAGGGGGGTGAAGCTTTCTTT.

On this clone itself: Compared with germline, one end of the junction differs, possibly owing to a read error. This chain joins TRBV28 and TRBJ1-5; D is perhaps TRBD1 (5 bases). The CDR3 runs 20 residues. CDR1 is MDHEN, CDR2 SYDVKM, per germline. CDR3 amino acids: CASILSTGGDHLYSNQPQHF. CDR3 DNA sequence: TGTGCCAGCATTTTATCCACCGGGGGAGACCACCTTTATAGCAATCAGCCCCAGCATTTT.